The text below deals with one TCR beta chain. Its antigen remains unknown. This record comes from a study of OX40 agonist ivuxolimab in advanced cancers. Study-wide results and limits: At 0.1 to 3.0 mg/kg, CD4+ and CD8+ blood T cells expanded clonally by week 6. No determination was made of the antigen specificity of the expanded peripheral T cells.

Measured with immunoSEQ multiplex PCR; TCRdb has only the in-frame clones, and not every one. This sample has around 60,000 clones, with 65% to 85% found just once. The CDR3 has 13 residues. In germline, CDR1 is MNHNY, CDR2 SVGAGI (reference sequence). The V and J ends lost 6 bases and 7 bases respectively, with 15 bases between them. The chain couples TRBV6-6 to TRBJ1-2, with D perhaps matching TRBD1 (5 bases). Sequencing used CD4+ or CD8+ T cells sorted from blood, obtained in a trial of the OX40 agonist ivuxolimab. This receptor was obtained from an adult with an advanced solid tumor such as melanoma, head and neck, liver or kidney cancer. The CDR3 protein is CASRVGGGGGYTF. CDR3 nucleotides: TGTGCCAGCAGGGTCGGGGGAGGAGGTGGCTACACCTTC.